These T cell receptor beta chains were read from a single sample in a study of T cell repertoires in cytomegalovirus infection. TCRdb independently ran MiXCR on the reads; one entry per CDR3 protein. The top ten clones hold about 81% of a sample with about 110,000 distinct CDR3 sequences, 25% to 30% of them seen once. No antigen has been assigned to these receptors. The material was CD8+ T cells from cultured PBMCs, obtained from culture after CMV antigen stimulation. The receptor set was obtained from a human donor in good health (CMV status not recorded). Some clones in this sample may be carry-over from other donors' samples. Each CDR3 is given with its conserved first and last residue. A D gene is named only where the DNA matches it firmly. Clone size, where shown, is once, few, many, or a class for clones that have expanded.

D gene,clone size,V gene,J gene,CDR3 protein,CDR3 DNA
TRBD2,few,TRBV7-6,TRBJ2-5,CASSDLAGVETQYF,TGTGCCAGCAGCGACCTAGCGGGGGTGGAGACCCAGTACTTC
-,many,TRBV7-6,TRBJ1-1,CASSPGHKNTEAFF,TGTGCCAGCAGCCCTGGACACAAGAACACTGAAGCTTTCTTT
-,few,TRBV4-1,TRBJ1-6,CASSQVSIGNSPLHF,TGCGCCAGCAGCCAAGTGTCTATAGGCAATTCACCCCTCCACTTT
-,-,TRBV25-1,TRBJ1-2,CASSEWGAPNYGYTF,TGTGCCAGCAGTGAATGGGGGGCCCCCAACTATGGCTACACCTTC
-,few,TRBV11-2,TRBJ2-5,CASSFVARDKETQYF,TGTGCCAGCAGCTTCGTGGCGAGGGACAAAGAGACCCAGTACTTC
-,-,TRBV7-9,TRBJ2-1,CASRTTKLGPPNEQFF,TGTGCCAGCAGAACCACTAAACTAGGGCCCCCGAATGAGCAGTTCTTC
TRBD1,once,TRBV20-1,TRBJ2-1,CSGGTGYNEQFF,TGCAGTGGTGGGACAGGTTACAATGAGCAGTTCTTC
-,few,TRBV13,TRBJ2-1,CASSVDSRAYNEQFF,TGTGCCAGCAGCGTGGACAGTCGGGCTTACAATGAGCAGTTCTTC
-,-,TRBV9,TRBJ2-3,CASSVELATDTQYF,TGTGCCAGCAGCGTAGAGCTAGCGACAGATACGCAGTATTTT
-,few,TRBV20-1,TRBJ2-1,CSARFRQNHYNEQFF,TGCAGTGCTAGATTTCGACAGAACCACTACAATGAGCAGTTCTTC
TRBD1,many,TRBV7-2,TRBJ1-6,CASVPGQGYWPLHF,TGTGCCAGCGTGCCGGGACAGGGGTACTGGCCCCTCCACTTT
TRBD1,few,TRBV7-9,TRBJ2-7,CASSTGQGIFDEQYF,TGTGCCAGCAGCACAGGACAGGGTATTTTCGACGAGCAGTACTTC
TRBD2,few,TRBV24-1,TRBJ2-3,CATSGPPRGSGEFTDTQYF,TGTGCCACCAGTGGTCCCCCTCGCGGGAGCGGGGAGTTCACAGATACGCAGTATTTT
-,many,TRBV2,TRBJ1-5,CASKSPNQPQHF,TGTGCCAGCAAGTCCCCTAATCAGCCCCAGCATTTT
TRBD1,few,TRBV14,TRBJ2-1,CASSPFGQGVNEQFF,TGTGCCAGCAGCCCCTTCGGACAGGGGGTCAATGAGCAGTTCTTC
-,-,TRBV5-5,TRBJ2-1,CASSLTSSYNEQFF,TGTGCCAGCAGCTTAACTAGCTCCTACAATGAGCAGTTCTTC
-,few,TRBV28,TRBJ1-1,CASSLNRMNTEAFF,TGTGCCAGCAGTTTAAACCGCATGAACACTGAAGCTTTCTTT
-,-,TRBV11-2,TRBJ2-1,CASSLDLGQLNEQFF,TGTGCCAGCAGCTTAGATCTCGGGCAGCTCAATGAGCAGTTCTTC
-,-,TRBV28,TRBJ1-6,CASRQGPGPPLHF,TGTGCCAGCAGACAGGGCCCGGGTCCACCCCTCCACTTT
-,-,TRBV6-6,TRBJ1-5,CASSYRPRDPVREPQHF,TGTGCCAGCAGTTACCGTCCTAGGGACCCAGTTAGGGAGCCCCAGCATTTT
-,many,TRBV7-6,TRBJ1-1,CASSRPPDSLNTEAFF,TGTGCCAGCAGCCGTCCCCCCGACAGCTTGAACACTGAAGCTTTCTTT
-,-,TRBV6-5,TRBJ1-2,CASRAATNYGYTF,TGTGCCAGCCGGGCCGCCACTAACTATGGCTACACCTTC
-,many,TRBV12-3/TRBV12-4,TRBJ2-1,CASSRMNNEQFF,TGTGCCAGCAGCAGGATGAACAATGAGCAGTTCTTC
-,-,TRBV12-3/TRBV12-4,TRBJ1-1,CASSFFQHTEAFF,TGTGCCAGCAGTTTCTTTCAGCACACTGAAGCTTTCTTT
-,many,TRBV12-3/TRBV12-4,TRBJ1-1,CASSWGSREAFF,TGTGCCAGCAGTTGGGGAAGCAGAGAAGCTTTCTTT
-,many,TRBV4-1,TRBJ2-5,CASSLSEGPLETQYF,TGCGCCAGCAGCCTCTCAGAGGGACCTCTGGAGACCCAGTACTTC
-,-,TRBV19,TRBJ2-7,CASRLIMAHYEQYF,TGTGCCAGTCGTCTAATCATGGCCCACTACGAGCAGTACTTC
-,-,TRBV2,TRBJ2-7,CASSEGDLSYEQYF,TGTGCCAGCAGTGAAGGAGACCTCTCCTACGAGCAGTACTTC
-,-,TRBV27,TRBJ1-2,CASSLGRTYGYTF,TGTGCCAGCAGTTTGGGACGGACCTATGGCTACACCTTC
-,-,TRBV20-1,TRBJ2-3,CSARDPAVSTDTQYF,TGCAGTGCTAGAGATCCGGCGGTGAGCACAGATACGCAGTATTTT
TRBD2,-,TRBV6-8,TRBJ2-3,CASSRLPDLAVYKYF,TGTGCCAGCAGTCGCCTACCCGACCTAGCGGTTTATAAGTATTTT
-,-,TRBV28,TRBJ1-1,CASSLLDNTEAFF,TGTGCCAGCAGTTTACTAGATAACACTGAAGCTTTCTTT
TRBD1,many,TRBV7-8,TRBJ1-5,CASSLAPGTGSNQPQHF,TGTGCCAGCAGCCTCGCACCCGGGACAGGGAGCAATCAGCCCCAGCATTTT
TRBD2,-,TRBV11-1,TRBJ2-5,CASSSGTSGGQETQYF,TGTGCCAGCAGCTCCGGGACTAGCGGGGGACAGGAGACCCAGTACTTC
-,-,TRBV12-3/TRBV12-4,TRBJ1-1,CASSNAKTGAFF,TGTGCCAGCAGCAATGCAAAGACCGGAGCTTTCTTT
-,-,TRBV9,TRBJ2-5,CASSPEVAGPKRETQYF,TGTGCCAGCAGCCCAGAGGTGGCGGGGCCAAAACGAGAGACCCAGTACTTC
-,few,TRBV12-3/TRBV12-4,TRBJ2-5,CASSWDWNQETQYF,TGTGCCAGCAGTTGGGACTGGAATCAAGAGACCCAGTACTTC
TRBD2,-,TRBV6-2/TRBV6-3,TRBJ2-3,CASSITGLAGSGDTQYF,TGTGCCAGCAGCATAACTGGACTAGCGGGGTCCGGAGATACGCAGTATTTT
TRBD2,-,TRBV7-8,TRBJ2-1,CASSLVLLAGGRVEQFF,TGTGCCAGCAGCTTAGTCCTACTAGCGGGGGGGCGGGTTGAGCAGTTCTTC
-,few,TRBV9,TRBJ2-5,CASSEAHGVSGHQTQYF,TGTGCCAGCAGCGAGGCCCACGGGGTGAGCGGGCATCAGACCCAGTACTTC
TRBD1,few,TRBV7-6,TRBJ1-5,CASSSTGGNQPQHF,TGTGCCAGCAGCTCTACAGGGGGGAATCAGCCCCAGCATTTT
TRBD2,-,TRBV7-7,TRBJ2-1,CASSLEGGLAENEQFF,TGTGCCAGCAGCTTAGAAGGCGGACTAGCTGAGAATGAGCAGTTCTTC
-,-,TRBV7-8,TRBJ2-1,CASSLAGRYNEQFF,TGTGCCAGCAGCTTAGCCGGACGGTACAATGAGCAGTTCTTC
-,few,TRBV6-1,TRBJ2-1,CASSNSPRRLDNEQFF,TGTGCCAGCAGTAATTCCCCCCGGAGACTGGACAATGAGCAGTTCTTC
-,-,TRBV7-9,TRBJ1-1,CASSLSGATSTEAFF,TGTGCCAGCAGCCTCTCGGGGGCAACAAGCACTGAAGCTTTCTTT
-,few,TRBV6-1,TRBJ1-2,CASSGTAGYGYTF,TGTGCCAGCAGTGGGACCGCGGGCTATGGCTACACCTTC
-,few,TRBV20-1,TRBJ2-7,CSARPRLGAVSVVEQYF,TGCAGTGCTAGACCCCGCCTCGGGGCAGTAAGTGTCGTCGAGCAGTACTTC
-,-,TRBV6-6,TRBJ1-1,CASSIFRTAGGEAFF,TGTGCCAGCAGTATATTCCGGACCGCCGGAGGTGAAGCTTTCTTT
-,few,TRBV29-1,TRBJ2-1,CSVEETGGRYNEQFF,TGCAGCGTTGAAGAGACGGGGGGCCGGTACAATGAGCAGTTCTTC
-,-,TRBV12-3/TRBV12-4,TRBJ1-1,CASSLLVGTEAFF,TGTGCCAGCAGTTTATTAGTAGGGACTGAAGCTTTCTTT
-,-,TRBV28,TRBJ1-1,CASSPGVTWTEAFF,TGTGCCAGCAGTCCAGGGGTGACGTGGACTGAAGCTTTCTTT